This TCR beta chain was sequenced in a study of cytomegalovirus exposure and HLA in healthy donors. Trimming at V came to 6 bases and at J to 7 bases, leaving 8 bases not matched to a gene. CDR1 and CDR2 from the germline V gene are MDHEN and SYDVKM. The CDR3 runs to 14 residues. This PCR relied on a set of 60 Vbeta primers and 13 Jbeta primers. The data were produced by immunoSEQ multiplex PCR, yet TCRdb's version contains in-frame clones alone and is incomplete. This table has 100,000 or so clones, 70% to 75% appearing once. The chain is built from TRBV28 and TRBJ1-2; 10 positions match TRBD1. Sequenced input: PBMCs. This receptor was identified in a man aged 35 to 55 in good health and CMV-seronegative. The CDR3 DNA reads TGTGCCAGCAGAATGACAGGGGGCGCGGTTGGCTACACCTTC. It is translated as CASRMTGGAVGYTF.